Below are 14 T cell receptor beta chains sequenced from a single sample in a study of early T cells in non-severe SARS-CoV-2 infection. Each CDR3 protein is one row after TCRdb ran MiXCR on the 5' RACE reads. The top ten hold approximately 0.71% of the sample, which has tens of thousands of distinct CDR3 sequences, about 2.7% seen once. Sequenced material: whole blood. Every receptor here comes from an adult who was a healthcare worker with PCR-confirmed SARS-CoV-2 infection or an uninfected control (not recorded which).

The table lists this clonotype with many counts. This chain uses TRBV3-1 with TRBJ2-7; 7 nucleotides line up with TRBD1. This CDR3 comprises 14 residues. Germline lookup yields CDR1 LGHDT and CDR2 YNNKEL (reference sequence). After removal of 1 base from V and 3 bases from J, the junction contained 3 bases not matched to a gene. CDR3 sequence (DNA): TGTGCCAGCAGCCAAGGGACAGGAATCTACGAGCAGTACGTC. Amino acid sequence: CASSQGTGIYEQYV.

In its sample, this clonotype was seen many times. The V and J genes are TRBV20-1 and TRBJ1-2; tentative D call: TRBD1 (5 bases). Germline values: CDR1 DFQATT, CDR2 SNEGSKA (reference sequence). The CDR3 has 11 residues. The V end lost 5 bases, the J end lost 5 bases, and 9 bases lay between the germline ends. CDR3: CSALGPYGYTF. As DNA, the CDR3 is TGCAGTGCTCTGGGGCCGTATGGCTACACCTTC.

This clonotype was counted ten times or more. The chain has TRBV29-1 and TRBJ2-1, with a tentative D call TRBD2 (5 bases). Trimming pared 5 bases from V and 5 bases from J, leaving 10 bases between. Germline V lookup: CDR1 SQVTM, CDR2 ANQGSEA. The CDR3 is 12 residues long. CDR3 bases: TGCAGCGTTAGGACTGGGAACAATGAGCAGTTCTTC. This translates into CSVRTGNNEQFF.

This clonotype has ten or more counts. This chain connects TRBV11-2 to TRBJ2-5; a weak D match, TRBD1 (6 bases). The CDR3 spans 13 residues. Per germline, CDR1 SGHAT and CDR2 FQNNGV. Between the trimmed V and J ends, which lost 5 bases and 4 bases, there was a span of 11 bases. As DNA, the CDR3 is TGTGCCAGCAGCCCAGGGGTTCGAGAGACCCAGTACTTC. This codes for CASSPGVRETQYF.

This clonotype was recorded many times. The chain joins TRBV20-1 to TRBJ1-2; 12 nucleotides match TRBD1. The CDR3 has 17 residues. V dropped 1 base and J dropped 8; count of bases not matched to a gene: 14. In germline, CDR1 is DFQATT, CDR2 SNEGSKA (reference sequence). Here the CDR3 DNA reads TGCAGTGCTAGAGCCGCATCCCCGGGACAGGGGGCTGAAGGCTACACCTTC. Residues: CSARAASPGQGAEGYTF.

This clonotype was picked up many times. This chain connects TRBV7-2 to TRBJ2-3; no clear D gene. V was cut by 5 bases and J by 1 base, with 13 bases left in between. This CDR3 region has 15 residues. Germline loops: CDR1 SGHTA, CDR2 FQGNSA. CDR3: CASSTQGGGTDTQYF. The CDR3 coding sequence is TGTGCCAGCAGCACCCAAGGTGGGGGCACAGATACGCAGTATTTT.

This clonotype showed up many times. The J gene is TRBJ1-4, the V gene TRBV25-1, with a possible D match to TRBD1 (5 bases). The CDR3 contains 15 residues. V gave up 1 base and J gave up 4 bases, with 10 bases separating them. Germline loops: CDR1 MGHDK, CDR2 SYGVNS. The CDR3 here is CASSESGGNNEKLFF. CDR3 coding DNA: TGTGCCAGCAGTGAATCCGGGGGAAATAATGAAAAACTGTTTTTT.

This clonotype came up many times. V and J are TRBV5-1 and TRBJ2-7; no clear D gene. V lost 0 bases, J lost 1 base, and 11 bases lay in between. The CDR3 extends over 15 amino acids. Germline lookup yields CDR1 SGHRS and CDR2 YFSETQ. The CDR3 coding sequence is TGCGCCAGCAGCTTGGGGGCAGGTCCTTCCTACGAGCAGTACGTC. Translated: CASSLGAGPSYEQYV.

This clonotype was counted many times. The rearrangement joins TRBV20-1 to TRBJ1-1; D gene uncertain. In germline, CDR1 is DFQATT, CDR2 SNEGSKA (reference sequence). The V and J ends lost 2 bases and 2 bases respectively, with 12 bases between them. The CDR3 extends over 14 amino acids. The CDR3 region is CSARSRGGNTEAFF. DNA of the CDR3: TGCAGTGCTAGAAGTCGGGGTGGTAACACTGAAGCTTTCTTT.

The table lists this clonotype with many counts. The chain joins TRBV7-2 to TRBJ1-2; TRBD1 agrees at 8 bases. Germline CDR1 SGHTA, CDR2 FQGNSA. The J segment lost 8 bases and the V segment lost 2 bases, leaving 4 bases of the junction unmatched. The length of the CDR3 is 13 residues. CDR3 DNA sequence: TGTGCCAGCAGCTTACAGGGGGCTATAGGCTACACCTTC. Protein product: CASSLQGAIGYTF.

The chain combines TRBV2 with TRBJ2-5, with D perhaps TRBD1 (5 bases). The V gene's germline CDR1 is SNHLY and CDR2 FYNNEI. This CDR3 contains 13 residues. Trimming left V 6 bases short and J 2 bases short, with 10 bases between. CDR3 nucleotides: TGTGCCAGCAGGTTTGACAGTCAAGAGACCCAGTACTTC. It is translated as CASRFDSQETQYF.

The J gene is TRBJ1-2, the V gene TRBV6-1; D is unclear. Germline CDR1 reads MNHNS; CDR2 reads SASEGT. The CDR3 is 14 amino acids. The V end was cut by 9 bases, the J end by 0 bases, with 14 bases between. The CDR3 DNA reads TGTGCCAGTAATACACAGTTAGCTAACTATGGCTACACCTTC. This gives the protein CASNTQLANYGYTF.

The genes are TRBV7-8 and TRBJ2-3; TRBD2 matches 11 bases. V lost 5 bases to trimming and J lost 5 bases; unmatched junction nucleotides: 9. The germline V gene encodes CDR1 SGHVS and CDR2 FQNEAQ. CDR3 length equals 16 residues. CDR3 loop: CASSPIAGGLEDTQYF. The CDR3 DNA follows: TGTGCCAGCAGCCCCATAGCGGGGGGGCTGGAAGATACGCAGTATTTT.

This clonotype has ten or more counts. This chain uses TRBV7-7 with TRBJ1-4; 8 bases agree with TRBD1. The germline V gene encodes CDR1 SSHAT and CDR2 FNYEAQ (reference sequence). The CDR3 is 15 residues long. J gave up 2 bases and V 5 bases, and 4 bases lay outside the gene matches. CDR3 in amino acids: CASSRTGGTNEKLFF. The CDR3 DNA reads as TGTGCCAGCAGCCGCACAGGGGGGACTAATGAAAAACTGTTTTTT. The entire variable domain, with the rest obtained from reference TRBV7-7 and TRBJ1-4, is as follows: GAGVSQSPRYKVTKRGQDVTLRCDPISSHATLYWYQQALGQGPEFLTYFNYEAQPDKSGLPSDRFSAERPEGSISTLTIQRTEQRDSAMYRCASSRTGGTNEKLFFGSGTQLSVL.